This TCR beta chain was sequenced in a study of response to subunit inactivated influenza vaccine. Study-level points and caveats: Each seasonal flu vaccination may recruit only limited new T cells, authors suggested.

TCRdb re-analysed the RT-PCR reads in MiXCR, keeping a single row per CDR3 protein. Among about 160,000 distinct CDR3 sequences listed, approximately 10% were seen once. Comment on this clonotype: Its antigen is undetermined.

The material was non-naive T cells sorted from PBMCs, obtained roughly 45 days after vaccination. This receptor was identified in a man aged 45-60 years who received an inactivated influenza vaccine.

The CDR3 is CASSGGQAVSYEQYF. In DNA, the CDR3 is TGTGCCAGCAGTGGAGGACAGGCGGTCTCCTACGAGCAGTACTTC. The chain has TRBV6-2 or TRBV6-3 and TRBJ2-7; 7 positions match TRBD1. The CDR3 consists of 15 residues. From germline, CDR1 is MNHEY and CDR2 SVGEGT. V shed 5 bases, J shed 0 bases, and the junction held 7 bases outside the gene matches.